This T cell receptor beta chain is from a study of T-cell reconstitution after alpha-beta-depleted transplantation in children. From germline, CDR1 is SGHAT and CDR2 FQDESV (reference sequence). V lost 0 bases to trimming and J lost 0 bases; unmatched junction nucleotides: 10. CDR3 length equals 19 residues. This clonotype has at least ten counts. Unique molecular identifiers tagged the TCRbeta library. TCRdb independently ran MiXCR on the PCR reads; one entry per CDR3 protein. The sample consists of some 590,000 distinct CDR3 sequences, 8% to 11% of them appearing once. This sample comprised PBMCs from the stem cell graft donor, obtained from the stem cell graft. The chain joins TRBV11-1 to TRBJ2-1; 8 bases fit TRBD2. The sequence came from a human donor who donated a stem cell graft to a child with acute myeloid leukemia. The CDR3 here is CASSLADTSGGSSYNEQFF. The CDR3 DNA reads TGTGCCAGCAGCTTAGCCGACACTAGCGGAGGGAGCTCCTACAATGAGCAGTTCTTC. Full variable domain (outside the CDR3, taken from reference TRBV11-1 and TRBJ2-1): EAEVAQSPRYKITEKSQAVAFWCDPISGHATLYWYRQILGQGPELLVQFQDESVVDDSQLPKDRFSAERLKGVDSTLKIQPAELGDSAMYLCASSLADTSGGSSYNEQFFGPGTRLTVL.